These T cell receptor beta chains were read from a single sample in a study of blood T cell repertoires in COVID-19. Clones were sequenced by immunoSEQ multiplex PCR, and TCRdb holds only the in-frame ones, with some missing. The sample holds under 300,000 clones, 89% seen once. Sample: PBMCs or T cells enriched from blood (not recorded which). These receptors were taken from a woman aged 40 to 50 who had recovered from COVID-19. Both conserved end residues are part of each CDR3. The order of the fields is clone size, D gene, V gene, J gene, CDR3 DNA, CDR3 protein. A D gene is named only where the DNA matches it firmly. Size tells how often a clone was seen (once, few, many) or the class of an expanded clone, and some rows leave it out.

size: few; D: .; V: TRBV4-2; J: TRBJ1-2; DNA: TGTGCCAGCAGCCAGGGGGGGGCGTCCCGTGGCTACACCTTC; CDR3: CASSQGGASRGYTF
size: .; D: .; V: TRBV27; J: TRBJ2-3; DNA: TGTGCCAGCAGTTTAAAGGGTAGGAGGGGCGGCACAGATACGCAGTATTTT; CDR3: CASSLKGRRGGTDTQYF
size: few; D: .; V: TRBV6-2/TRBV6-3; J: TRBJ2-5; DNA: TGTGCCAGCAGCGGGCGTGGCCGGCCTCAAGAGACCCAGTACTTC; CDR3: CASSGRGRPQETQYF
size: .; D: TRBD2; V: TRBV3-1/TRBV3-2; J: TRBJ2-1; DNA: TGTGCCAGCAGCCAAGTTACTAGCGGGGGGTACAATGAGCAGTTCTTC; CDR3: CASSQVTSGGYNEQFF
size: .; D: TRBD1; V: TRBV18; J: TRBJ1-1; DNA: TGTGCCAGCTCGCTAAGACAGGGTCGGAGATACACTGAAGCTTTCTTT; CDR3: CASSLRQGRRYTEAFF
size: .; D: TRBD1; V: TRBV10-3; J: TRBJ1-1; DNA: TGTGCCATCAGTGAGTCGGGACAGTCGAACACTGAAGCTTTCTTT; CDR3: CAISESGQSNTEAFF
size: .; D: .; V: TRBV9; J: TRBJ1-1; DNA: TGTGCCAGCAGGGAAAGAAGGGGTAGCGGTGAAGCTTTCTTT; CDR3: CASRERRGSGEAFF
size: .; D: TRBD1; V: TRBV24-1; J: TRBJ2-7; DNA: TGTGCCACCAGTGATTTGGTGGGACAGGCGGACGAGCAGTACTTC; CDR3: CATSDLVGQADEQYF
size: .; D: .; V: TRBV6-5; J: TRBJ1-2; DNA: TGTGCCAGCCTGGGCAGATCCTATGGCTACACCTTC; CDR3: CASLGRSYGYTF
size: .; D: TRBD1; V: TRBV5-6; J: TRBJ2-3; DNA: TGTGCCAGCAGCCTAGGGACAGGGGGCACAGATACGCAGTATTTT; CDR3: CASSLGTGGTDTQYF
size: .; D: .; V: TRBV6-6; J: TRBJ1-5; DNA: TGTGCCAGCAGTTACGGCAGGGTGGGTCAGCCCCAGCATTTT; CDR3: CASSYGRVGQPQHF
size: .; D: .; V: TRBV30; J: TRBJ2-3; DNA: TGTGCCTGGAGTGTACCAGGGGATACGCAGTATTTT; CDR3: CAWSVPGDTQYF
size: .; D: TRBD2; V: TRBV9; J: TRBJ2-4; DNA: TGTGCCAGCAGCCTAGAGGCTAGCGGGGGGCCAACCGCAGGAATTCAGTACTTC; CDR3: CASSLEASGGPTAGIQYF
size: .; D: TRBD1; V: TRBV6-6; J: TRBJ1-1; DNA: TGTGCCAGCAGATCCGACAGGGTTGGGGCTTTCTTT; CDR3: CASRSDRVGAFF
size: .; D: TRBD1; V: TRBV5-1; J: TRBJ1-5; DNA: TGCGCCAGCAGCCTCGGGACAGCTTCTAATCAGCCCCAGCATTTT; CDR3: CASSLGTASNQPQHF
size: .; D: .; V: TRBV4-3; J: TRBJ2-2; DNA: TGCGCCAGCAGCCAAGACCCCAGGGGGAACACCGGGGAGCTGTTTTTT; CDR3: CASSQDPRGNTGELFF
size: .; D: .; V: TRBV19; J: TRBJ2-5; DNA: TGTGCCAGTAGTAGGTCGGACAGAAGGGAGACCCAGTACTTC; CDR3: CASSRSDRRETQYF
size: .; D: TRBD1; V: TRBV12-3/TRBV12-4; J: TRBJ1-2; DNA: TGTGCCAGCAGTCTCTCAGGGGGGAGCGGCTACACCTTC; CDR3: CASSLSGGSGYTF
size: few; D: .; V: TRBV27; J: TRBJ2-7; DNA: TGTGCCAGCAGTTTAGAGGGCTGGAACTACGAGCAGTACTTC; CDR3: CASSLEGWNYEQYF